One sample yielded the 19 T cell receptor beta chains listed below, sequenced in a study of radiation and T cells in renal cell carcinoma. Using immunoSEQ multiplex PCR, the repertoire was profiled, and TCRdb retains in-frame clones only, with some absent. This table holds about 90,000 clones, roughly 80% found once. Stated time point: blood 4 weeks post-SBRT, at nephrectomy. The treatment denotes: 15 Gy SBRT to primary tumor, nephrectomy 4 weeks later. This sample comprised blood, obtained from a patient whose treatment included radiotherapy and nephrectomy. Source of these receptors: a man over 45 with renal cell carcinoma.

This chain uses TRBV6-1 with TRBJ2-7, with 9 bases aligning to TRBD1. Germline CDR1 reads MNHNS; CDR2 reads SASEGT. After removal of 6 bases from V and 2 bases from J, the junction contained 5 bases not matched to a gene. This CDR3 contains 14 residues. The CDR3: CASSEGQGTYEQYF. The DNA for the CDR3 is TGTGCCAGCAGCGAGGGACAGGGCACCTACGAGCAGTACTTC.

This clone appeared once. The chain is built from TRBV6-1 and TRBJ1-2; the match to TRBD1 covers 7 bases. V was clipped by 2 bases and J by 8 bases; unmatched bases: 8. Germline CDR1 MNHNS, CDR2 SASEGT. CDR3 length equals 14 residues. The CDR3 region has the DNA TGTGCCAGCAGTGAATATGACAGGGAGGACGGCTACACCTTC. It is translated as CASSEYDREDGYTF.

V is TRBV30 and J is TRBJ1-4; 7 positions agree with TRBD1. CDR3 length: 13 amino acids. Germline assignment: CDR1 GTSNPN and CDR2 SVGIG (reference sequence). V was clipped by 1 base and J by 7 bases; unmatched bases: 3. The CDR3 DNA follows: TGTGCCTGGAGTGGGGGGACAGTTGAAAAACTGTTTTTT. It specifies CAWSGGTVEKLFF.

The CDR3 nucleotides read TGTGCCAGCAGTGACGCATCAGGGTTTAATGAAAAACTGTTTTTT. Translated: CASSDASGFNEKLFF. The V gene is TRBV6-6, the J gene TRBJ1-4, with D tentatively TRBD1 (5 bases). The CDR3 length is 15 residues. Trimming shortened V by 5 bases and J by 4 bases, and 14 bases separated the two germline ends. The germline V gene has CDR1 MNHNY and CDR2 SVGAGI (reference sequence).

The rearrangement joins TRBV4-1 to TRBJ2-1; TRBD2 matches at 10 bases. This CDR3 is 18 amino acids long. Germline CDR1 reads MGHRA; CDR2 reads YSYEKL. V shed 0 bases, J shed 10 bases, and the junction held 15 bases outside the gene matches. CDR3 DNA sequence: TGCGCCAGCAGCCAAGACTCCAAGGAAGCGGGAGGGCCGCAGGAGCAGTTCTTC. Translation: CASSQDSKEAGGPQEQFF.

In this sample, this clone turned up once. The V gene is TRBV6-1, the J gene TRBJ2-2; the match to TRBD1 covers 8 bases. The CDR3 is 15 residues long. Germline values: CDR1 MNHNS, CDR2 SASEGT. With V trimmed by 6 bases and J by 4 bases, 7 bases remained unmatched. The CDR3 DNA is TGTGCCAGCAGGCTACGACAGGGGACCACCGGGGAGCTGTTTTTT. Residues: CASRLRQGTTGELFF.

This chain connects TRBV10-2 to TRBJ2-3, with TRBD2 matching over 9 bases. The length of the CDR3 is 13 residues. The V gene's germline CDR1 is WSHSY and CDR2 SAAADI. Trimming cost V 6 bases and J 4 bases; bases outside gene matches: 2. The CDR3 DNA reads as TGCGCCAGCAGAGCGGGGGGCGCAGATACGCAGTATTTT. This gives the protein CASRAGGADTQYF.

The CDR3 DNA follows: TGTGCCAGCAGCTTAGGAGGGGACCAAGAGACCCAGTACTTC. Translation gives CASSLGGDQETQYF. The V gene is TRBV7-9, the J gene TRBJ2-5, with D tentatively TRBD1 or TRBD2 (5 bases each). This CDR3 is built from 14 residues. Germline V gene lookup returns CDR1 SEHNR and CDR2 FQNEAQ (reference sequence). Trimming took off 1 base at V and 0 bases at J, with 6 bases between the two ends.

This clone has only one observation. This chain links TRBV13 with TRBJ2-1; possible D gene TRBD1, 7 bases. The V end lost 5 bases, the J end lost 9 bases, and 20 bases lay between the germline ends. CDR3 length equals 15 residues. Germline CDR1 reads PRHDT; CDR2 reads FYEKMQ (reference sequence). The chain's CDR3 is CASSPGGTVFVEQFF. The CDR3 DNA reads as TGTGCCAGCAGCCCAGGGGGGACAGTTTTCGTTGAGCAGTTCTTC. The full variable domain, rest sourced from reference TRBV13 and TRBJ2-1, is AAGVIQSPRHLIKEKRETATLKCYPIPRHDTVYWYQQGPGQDPQFLISFYEKMQSDKGSIPDRFSAQQFSDYHSELNMSSLELGDSALYFCASSPGGTVFVEQFFGPGTRLTVL.

J is TRBJ2-5 and V is TRBV11-1, with 11 bases that match TRBD2. CDR1 and CDR2 (germline): SGHAT, FQDESV (reference sequence). V shed 1 base and J 4 bases; nucleotides not matched to a gene: 8. The CDR3 has 17 residues. DNA for the CDR3: TGTGCCAGCAGCTTAGTTTATGGGCTAGCGGGAGGAGAGACCCAGTACTTC. Protein sequence: CASSLVYGLAGGETQYF.

V usage is TRBV5-1 and J usage is TRBJ1-2, with TRBD1 matching 7 bases. The J segment lost 5 bases and the V segment lost 4 bases, leaving 5 bases of the junction unmatched. Germline V gene data show CDR1 as SGHRS and CDR2 as YFSETQ. This CDR3 is built from 13 residues. The CDR3 DNA is TGCGCCAGCAGCCCCGACAGGGTGTATGGCTACACCTTC. This codes for CASSPDRVYGYTF.

This chain joins TRBV27 and TRBJ1-2, with 7 positions matching TRBD1. With V trimmed by 3 bases and J by 7 bases, 8 bases remained unmatched. The CDR3 has 14 amino acids. Per germline, CDR1 MNHEY and CDR2 SMNVEV (reference sequence). CDR3 residues: CASSFRQGVFGYTF. The CDR3 DNA is TGTGCCAGCAGTTTCCGTCAGGGGGTTTTTGGCTACACCTTC.

The chain employs TRBV7-3 and TRBJ2-1, with D maybe TRBD2 (6 bases). The CDR3 sequence is 16 residues long. Looked up from germline, CDR1 is SGHTA and CDR2 is FQGTGA. The V end was cut by 1 base, the J end by 0 bases, with 10 bases between. The DNA for the CDR3 is TGTGCCAGCAGCTTAATGGGGGGAAGCTCCTACAATGAGCAGTTCTTC. Residues: CASSLMGGSSYNEQFF.

The chain links TRBV7-8 to TRBJ2-7; D unclear. Germline V gene data show CDR1 as SGHVS and CDR2 as FQNEAQ. The V gene lost 5 bases and the J gene lost 0 bases, with 17 bases spanning the gap. The CDR3 is 16 residues long. The CDR3 reads CASSQRADISSYEQYF. The DNA for the CDR3 is TGTGCCAGCAGCCAACGGGCAGACATTAGCTCCTACGAGCAGTACTTC.

The chain links TRBV9 to TRBJ1-2, with a weak D call TRBD1 (6 bases). The CDR3 runs 16 residues. The germline V and J ends were trimmed by 3 bases and 8 bases, with 23 bases remaining between them. CDR1 is SGDLS, CDR2 YYNGEE, per germline. CDR3 residues: CASSAAGHSAAGGYTF. As DNA, the CDR3 is TGTGCCAGCAGCGCGGCGGGACATTCGGCGGCTGGGGGCTACACCTTC.

This clone appeared once. CDR3 sequence: CASSIYRERNQPQHF. The DNA of the CDR3 is TGTGCCAGTAGTATTTACAGGGAGCGCAATCAGCCCCAGCATTTT. The rearrangement joins TRBV19 to TRBJ1-5, with D perhaps TRBD1 (6 bases). In germline, CDR1 is LNHDA, CDR2 SQIVND (reference sequence). This CDR3 spans 15 amino acids. Between the trimmed V and J ends, which lost 3 bases and 2 bases, there was a span of 11 bases.

The chain combines TRBV19 with TRBJ1-3; D is unclear. The germline gives CDR1 LNHDA, CDR2 SQIVND (reference sequence). Trimming took off 1 base at V and 0 bases at J, with 7 bases between the two ends. The CDR3 extends over 15 amino acids. CDR3 coding DNA: TGTGCCAGTAGTATAGCCCAGCTCTCTGGAAACACCATATATTTT. It codes for CASSIAQLSGNTIYF.

The V gene is TRBV6-5, the J gene TRBJ2-7, with a tentative D call TRBD1 (6 bases). The germline V gene encodes CDR1 MNHEY and CDR2 SVGAGI. There are 16 residues in the CDR3. V was trimmed by 0 bases and J by 2 bases, leaving 14 bases between them. In DNA, the CDR3 is TGTGCCAGCAGTTACTCGGCAGGGGTCGGAGCCTACGAGCAGTACTTC. This gives the protein CASSYSAGVGAYEQYF.

This clone was detected a few times. The chain combines TRBV27 with TRBJ1-1, with D uncertain. Germline values: CDR1 MNHEY, CDR2 SMNVEV (reference sequence). V lost 4 bases and J 1 base, leaving 7 bases between the germline ends. The CDR3 extends over 13 amino acids. This CDR3 reads CASSWRANTEAFF. As DNA, the CDR3 is TGTGCCAGCAGTTGGAGGGCGAACACTGAAGCTTTCTTT.